Listed below are T cell receptor beta chains from one sample, sequenced in a study of blood T cell repertoires in COVID-19. Libraries were prepared by immunoSEQ multiplex PCR; TCRdb keeps only in-frame clonotypes and omits some of them. The sample lists about 150,000 clones; approximately 80% were seen once. Sequencing was carried out using peripheral blood. The origin of the receptors is a woman aged 35 to 49 with active or convalescent COVID-19. The CDR3 runs from the conserved cysteine through the conserved F or W. The order of the fields is clone size, J gene, V gene, D gene, CDR3 protein, CDR3 DNA. A D gene is named only where the DNA matches it firmly. Some rows have no size entry. The others give once, few or many, or a class for an expanded clone.

-,TRBJ1-1,TRBV6-2/TRBV6-3,-,CASSSYRDNTEAFF,TGTGCCAGCAGTTCCTACAGGGATAACACTGAAGCTTTCTTT
-,TRBJ2-7,TRBV19,TRBD1,CASSRGDRSSYEQYF,TGTGCCAGTAGTAGAGGGGACAGGAGCTCCTACGAGCAGTACTTC
once,TRBJ1-5,TRBV10-2,-,CASMGQGNQPQHF,TGCGCCAGCATGGGCCAGGGCAATCAGCCCCAGCATTTT
-,TRBJ2-3,TRBV4-1,TRBD2,CASSQRQAGGTTDTQYF,TGCGCCAGCAGCCAACGCCAGGCGGGGGGCACCACAGATACGCAGTATTTT
-,TRBJ1-1,TRBV28,TRBD1,CASSLQGARSTEAFF,TGTGCCAGCAGTCTACAGGGGGCGCGATCGACTGAAGCTTTCTTT
-,TRBJ1-1,TRBV28,-,CASRRAGNTEAFF,TGTGCCAGCAGACGCGCAGGGAACACTGAAGCTTTCTTT
-,TRBJ2-1,TRBV28,-,CASTTPGAYNEQFF,TGTGCCAGCACCACCCCAGGGGCCTACAATGAGCAGTTCTTC
-,TRBJ2-7,TRBV5-4,TRBD1,CASTLRLTGGYEQYF,TGTGCCAGCACCCTTAGATTGACAGGGGGCTACGAGCAGTACTTC
-,TRBJ1-1,TRBV2,-,CASSERMNTEAFF,TGTGCCAGCAGTGAACGTATGAACACTGAAGCTTTCTTT
-,TRBJ1-2,TRBV12-3/TRBV12-4,-,CASRFGGEYTF,TGTGCCAGCCGATTCGGGGGGGAGTACACCTTC
-,TRBJ2-3,TRBV15,TRBD1,CATHSQTLLTGAFGRGDTDTQYF,TGTGCCACCCATTCACAGACCCTATTGACAGGGGCGTTCGGTAGGGGCGACACAGATACGCAGTATTTT
-,TRBJ1-4,TRBV14,-,CASSQDWGRTNEKLFF,TGTGCCAGCAGCCAAGATTGGGGGCGGACTAATGAAAAACTGTTTTTT
-,TRBJ2-1,TRBV9,TRBD1,CASSVGWQGAGIMNEQFF,TGTGCCAGCAGCGTAGGATGGCAGGGGGCAGGGATAATGAATGAGCAGTTCTTC
-,TRBJ2-7,TRBV14,-,CASSQSPRSSYEQYF,TGTGCCAGCAGCCAATCTCCGCGGAGCTCCTACGAGCAGTACTTC
-,TRBJ1-4,TRBV3-1/TRBV3-2,-,CASSQDPQGRGLSEKLFF,TGTGCCAGCAGCCAAGACCCCCAAGGGCGGGGGTTGAGTGAAAAACTGTTTTTT
-,TRBJ2-2,TRBV2,-,CASSADSLNTGELFF,TGTGCCAGCAGTGCGGACAGCTTAAACACCGGGGAGCTGTTTTTT
-,TRBJ1-2,TRBV29-1,-,CSVAAGRTYGYTF,TGCAGCGTTGCAGCGGGCAGGACCTATGGCTACACCTTC
-,TRBJ2-1,TRBV4-3,-,CASSQDRLVNNEQFF,TGCGCCAGCAGCCAAGATCGACTAGTAAACAATGAGCAGTTCTTC
-,TRBJ2-7,TRBV12-3/TRBV12-4,TRBD1,CASRTGGLYEQYF,TGTGCCAGCAGAACAGGGGGCTTGTACGAGCAGTACTTC
-,TRBJ1-5,TRBV19,-,CASSIGQPGQPQHF,TGTGCCAGTAGTATAGGGCAGCCAGGTCAGCCCCAGCATTTT
-,TRBJ2-7,TRBV2,-,CASSSQGLSSYEQYF,TGTGCCAGCAGTTCACAGGGTCTCAGCTCCTACGAGCAGTACTTC
-,TRBJ2-3,TRBV7-6,-,CASSSQTAPTDTQYF,TGTGCCAGCAGCTCCCAGACAGCGCCTACAGATACGCAGTATTTT
-,TRBJ1-3,TRBV13,-,CASSTGSSGNTIYF,TGTGCCAGCAGTACGGGGAGCTCTGGAAACACCATATATTTT
-,TRBJ2-1,TRBV19,-,CASSPLNGRAFYNEQFF,TGTGCCAGTAGTCCCCTTAATGGCAGGGCGTTTTACAATGAGCAGTTCTTC
-,TRBJ2-7,TRBV5-4,TRBD1,CASSQPGQGAYEQYF,TGTGCCAGCAGCCAACCGGGACAGGGGGCCTACGAGCAGTACTTC
once,TRBJ2-1,TRBV10-3,TRBD2,CAISERGLAGSYNEQFF,TGTGCCATCAGTGAGAGGGGACTAGCGGGATCCTACAATGAGCAGTTCTTC
-,TRBJ1-5,TRBV28,-,CASSSTTGPYQPQHF,TGTGCCAGCAGTTCAACCACAGGACCATATCAGCCCCAGCATTTT
-,TRBJ2-2,TRBV4-3,TRBD2,CASSPGLAGGLNTGELFF,TGCGCCAGCAGCCCAGGACTAGCGGGAGGACTGAACACCGGGGAGCTGTTTTTT
-,TRBJ2-1,TRBV3-1/TRBV3-2,TRBD2,CASSPLTSGSYNEQFF,TGTGCCAGCAGCCCCCTGACTAGCGGGTCCTACAATGAGCAGTTCTTC
-,TRBJ2-3,TRBV24-1,-,CATSDPLAPSTDTQYF,TGTGCCACCAGTGATCCCCTAGCGCCCAGCACAGATACGCAGTATTTT
-,TRBJ1-1,TRBV12-1,-,CASSFAHSRGRNTEAFF,TGTGCCAGCAGCTTTGCACACTCCAGGGGGCGGAACACTGAAGCTTTCTTT
-,TRBJ1-2,TRBV3-1/TRBV3-2,-,CASSQDGLRRQKTF,TGTGCCAGCAGCCAAGACGGGTTAAGGCGGCAGAAAACCTTC